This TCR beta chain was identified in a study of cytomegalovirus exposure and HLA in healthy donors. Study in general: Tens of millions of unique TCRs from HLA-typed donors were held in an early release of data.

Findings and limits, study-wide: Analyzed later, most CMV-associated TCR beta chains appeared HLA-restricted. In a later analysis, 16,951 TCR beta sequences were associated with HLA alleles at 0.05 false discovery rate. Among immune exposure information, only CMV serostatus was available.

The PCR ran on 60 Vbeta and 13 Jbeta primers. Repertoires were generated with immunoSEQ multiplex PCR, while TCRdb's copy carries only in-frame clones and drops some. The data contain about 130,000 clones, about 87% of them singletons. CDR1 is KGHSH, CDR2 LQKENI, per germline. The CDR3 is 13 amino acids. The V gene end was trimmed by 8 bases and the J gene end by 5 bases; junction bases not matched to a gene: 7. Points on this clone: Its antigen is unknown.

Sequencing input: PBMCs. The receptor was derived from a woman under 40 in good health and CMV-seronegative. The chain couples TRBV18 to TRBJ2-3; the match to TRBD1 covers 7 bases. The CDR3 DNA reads TGTGCCAGCACCGACAGGGCGGTAGATACGCAGTATTTT. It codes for CASTDRAVDTQYF.